This T cell receptor (beta chain) was identified in a study of cytomegalovirus exposure and HLA in healthy donors. PCR amplification relied on 60 Vbeta primers (plus 13 Jbeta primers). Here immunoSEQ multiplex PCR was the method, and the copy in TCRdb shows in-frame clones only, minus some. The sample has about 130,000 clones. The CDR3 is made up of 14 amino acids. Germline values: CDR1 MNHNY, CDR2 SVGAGI (reference sequence). Trimming left V 6 bases short and J 0 bases short, with 11 bases between. The sequencing sample was made of PBMCs. The chain carries TRBV6-6 and TRBJ2-5, with no clear D. The TCR comes from a woman aged 55-70 years in good health and CMV-seronegative. The CDR3 DNA is TGTGCCAGCAGCAGGAAATCGTACCAAGAGACCCAGTACTTC. Translation: CASSRKSYQETQYF.